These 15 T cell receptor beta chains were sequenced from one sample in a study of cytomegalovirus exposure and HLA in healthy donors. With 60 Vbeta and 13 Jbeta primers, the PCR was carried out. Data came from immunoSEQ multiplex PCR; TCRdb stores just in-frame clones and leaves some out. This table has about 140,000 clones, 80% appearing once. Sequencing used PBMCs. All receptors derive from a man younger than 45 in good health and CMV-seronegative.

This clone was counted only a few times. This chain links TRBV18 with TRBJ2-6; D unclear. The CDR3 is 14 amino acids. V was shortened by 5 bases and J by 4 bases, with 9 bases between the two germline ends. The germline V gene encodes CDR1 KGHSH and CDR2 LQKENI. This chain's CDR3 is CASSGVTGANVLTF. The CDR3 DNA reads TGTGCCAGCTCAGGAGTAACCGGGGCCAACGTCCTGACTTTC.

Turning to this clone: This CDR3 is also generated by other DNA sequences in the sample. The CDR3 bases are TGTGCCAGCAGCTTAGCTGGGGGGTCCGAGCAGTACTTC. This sequence encodes CASSLAGGSEQYF. The chain recombines TRBV7-9 with TRBJ2-7, with D perhaps TRBD2 (6 bases). The CDR3 covers 13 residues. Germline lookup yields CDR1 SEHNR and CDR2 FQNEAQ (reference sequence). V was shortened by 0 bases and J by 6 bases, with 9 bases between the two germline ends.

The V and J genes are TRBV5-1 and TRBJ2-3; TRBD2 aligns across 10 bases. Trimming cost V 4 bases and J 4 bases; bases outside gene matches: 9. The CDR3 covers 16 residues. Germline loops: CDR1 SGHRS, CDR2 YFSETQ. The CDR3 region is CASSPVLAGQSDTQYF. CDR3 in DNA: TGCGCCAGCAGCCCGGTACTAGCGGGACAGTCAGATACGCAGTATTTT.

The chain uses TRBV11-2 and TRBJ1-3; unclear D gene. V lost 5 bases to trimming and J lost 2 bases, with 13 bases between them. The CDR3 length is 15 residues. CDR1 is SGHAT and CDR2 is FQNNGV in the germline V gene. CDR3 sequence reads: CASSPIREAGNTIYF. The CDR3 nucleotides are TGTGCCAGCAGCCCCATACGTGAGGCTGGAAACACCATATATTTT.

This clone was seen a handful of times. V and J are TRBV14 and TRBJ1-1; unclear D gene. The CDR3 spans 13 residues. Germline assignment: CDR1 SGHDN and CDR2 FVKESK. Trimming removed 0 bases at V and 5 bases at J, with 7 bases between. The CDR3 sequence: CASSQDLRTEAFF. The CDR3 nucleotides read TGTGCCAGCAGCCAAGATCTGAGGACTGAAGCTTTCTTT.

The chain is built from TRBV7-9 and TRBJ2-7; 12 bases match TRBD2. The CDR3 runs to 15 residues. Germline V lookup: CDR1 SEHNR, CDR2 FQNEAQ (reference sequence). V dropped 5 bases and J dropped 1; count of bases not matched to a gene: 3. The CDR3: CASSMGLAGSYEQYF. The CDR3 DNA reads TGTGCCAGCAGCATGGGACTAGCGGGTTCCTACGAGCAGTACTTC.

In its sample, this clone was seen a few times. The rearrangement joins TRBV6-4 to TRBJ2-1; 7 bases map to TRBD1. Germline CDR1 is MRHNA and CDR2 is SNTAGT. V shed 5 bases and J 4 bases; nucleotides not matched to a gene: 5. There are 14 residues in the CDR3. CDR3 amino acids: CASSSGTEYNEQFF. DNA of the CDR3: TGTGCCAGCAGTTCCGGGACAGAGTACAATGAGCAGTTCTTC.

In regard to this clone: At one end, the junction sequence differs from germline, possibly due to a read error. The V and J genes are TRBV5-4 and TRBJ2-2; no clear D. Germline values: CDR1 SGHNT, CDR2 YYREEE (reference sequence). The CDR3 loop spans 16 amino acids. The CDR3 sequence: CACSKVAGMNTGELFF. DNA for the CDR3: TGTGCCTGCAGCAAGGTGGCAGGAATGAACACCGGGGAGCTGTTTTTT.

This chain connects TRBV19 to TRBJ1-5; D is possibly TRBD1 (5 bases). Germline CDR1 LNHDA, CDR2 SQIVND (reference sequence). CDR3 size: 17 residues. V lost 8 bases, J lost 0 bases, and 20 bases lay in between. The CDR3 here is CASWGVGGVPSNQPQHF. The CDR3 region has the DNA TGTGCCAGTTGGGGTGTGGGGGGAGTACCTAGCAATCAGCCCCAGCATTTT.

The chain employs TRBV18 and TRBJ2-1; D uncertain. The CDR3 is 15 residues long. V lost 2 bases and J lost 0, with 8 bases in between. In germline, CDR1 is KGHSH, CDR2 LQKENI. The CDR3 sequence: CASSPGSSSYNEQFF. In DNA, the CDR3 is TGTGCCAGCTCACCAGGCTCCTCCTCCTACAATGAGCAGTTCTTC. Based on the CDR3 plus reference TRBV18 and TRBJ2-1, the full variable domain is NAGVMQNPRHLVRRRGQEARLRCSPMKGHSHVYWYRQLPEEGLKFMVYLQKENIIDESGMPKERFSAEFPKEGPSILRIQQVVRGDSAAYFCASSPGSSSYNEQFFGPGTRLTVL.

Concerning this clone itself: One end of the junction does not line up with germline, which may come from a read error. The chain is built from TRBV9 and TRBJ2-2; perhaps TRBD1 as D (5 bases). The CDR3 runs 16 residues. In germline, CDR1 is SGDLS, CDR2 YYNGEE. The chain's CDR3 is CASGVRQIRNTGELFF. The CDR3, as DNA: TGTGCCAGCGGCGTAAGACAGATCAGGAACACCGGGGAGCTGTTTTTT.

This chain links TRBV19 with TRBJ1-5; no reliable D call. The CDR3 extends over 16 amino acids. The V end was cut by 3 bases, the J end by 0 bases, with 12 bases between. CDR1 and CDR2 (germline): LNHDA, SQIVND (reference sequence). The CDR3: CASSITGLGSNQPQHF. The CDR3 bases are TGTGCCAGTAGTATTACCGGGTTGGGTAGCAATCAGCCCCAGCATTTT.

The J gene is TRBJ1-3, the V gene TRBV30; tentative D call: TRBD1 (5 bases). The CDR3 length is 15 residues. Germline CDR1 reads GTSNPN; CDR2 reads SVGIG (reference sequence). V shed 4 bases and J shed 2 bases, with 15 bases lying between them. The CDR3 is CAWKRGRLPGNTIYF. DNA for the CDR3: TGTGCCTGGAAAAGGGGAAGGCTCCCTGGAAACACCATATATTTT.

The DNA of the CDR3 is TGTGCCAGCAGTTACTCCCTAGCGGGAGTAGTGTACGAGCAGTACTTC. Translated: CASSYSLAGVVYEQYF. The rearrangement uses TRBV6-5 and TRBJ2-7, with 10 bases fitting TRBD2. The CDR3 covers 16 residues. With V trimmed by 0 bases and J by 4 bases, 6 bases remained unmatched. Germline V gene sequence: CDR1 MNHEY, CDR2 SVGAGI.

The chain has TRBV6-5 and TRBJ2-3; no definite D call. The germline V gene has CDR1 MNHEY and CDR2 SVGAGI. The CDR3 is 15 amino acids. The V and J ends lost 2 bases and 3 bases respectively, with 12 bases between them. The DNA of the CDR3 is TGTGCCAGCAGTTACGTTTCCCCTCAGACAGATACGCAGTATTTT. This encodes CASSYVSPQTDTQYF.